The sequence of this TCR beta chain was determined in a study of CD4+ T cells in melanoma. Germline V gene sequence: CDR1 KGHSH, CDR2 LQKENI. Germline trimming cut 4 bases from V and 0 bases from J; bases unmatched to any gene: 6. CDR3 length: 15 residues. Overall study findings and caveats: Neoantigen-specific CD4+ T cells in melanoma reportedly had diverse differentiation states.

Only in-frame clones appear in the TCRdb table, and some are missing; sequencing was by immunoSEQ multiplex PCR. This sample carries more than 13,000 clones, about 60% of them seen once, and the ten largest clones take about 15%. In regard to this clone: Its antigen is not identified.

This chain connects TRBV18 to TRBJ2-7, with 7 positions matching TRBD1. The sequenced sample consisted of cells from a culture (not recorded whether cultured in vitro). This TCR was sampled from a human donor with melanoma. The CDR3: CASSLSDRVSYEQYF. In DNA form, the CDR3 reads TGTGCCAGCTCACTTTCCGACAGGGTCTCCTACGAGCAGTACTTC.